This T cell receptor (beta chain) originates from a study of identical twins. Study results and limitations: Abundant beta clonotypes from cord blood had fewer insertions, unlike memory repertoires, which showed none.

This CDR3 is built from 14 residues. Unmatched junction bases numbered 5, after V lost 7 bases and J lost 5 bases. The sample holds a few counts of this clonotype. The target antigen is unknown. TCRdb processed the 5' RACE reads anew with MiXCR; each CDR3 protein has one entry. Of some 440,000 distinct CDR3 sequences listed, 20% to 25% are singletons. Another study also made use of these data, one on T cells expressing NK-cell markers. That work adds: Whether expanded NKG2C+ T cell clones were HCMV-specific remained unclear.

This sequence joins TRBV12-3 or TRBV12-4 and TRBJ1-6; 7 nucleotides line up with TRBD1. Specimen: CD4+ T cells sorted from blood. This receptor was obtained from a woman between 18 and 29 years old in good health. The CDR3: CASTGGQDNSPLHF. CDR3 nucleotides: TGTGCCAGCACCGGAGGACAGGATAATTCACCCCTCCACTTT.